Sequencing of this T cell receptor (beta chain) was carried out in a study of T-cell memory formation after mild COVID-19. Background on the study: The two donors had largely donor-specific TCR clusters.

This clonotype was recorded a few times. V was pared by 3 bases and J by 1 base, with 12 bases between. Looked up from germline, CDR1 is MGHRA and CDR2 is YSYEKL. CDR3 size: 15 residues. Constant-segment primers and 5'RACE yielded cDNA libraries for TCR alpha and TCR beta, each carrying sample barcodes and UMIs. TCRdb itself ran the 5' RACE reads through MiXCR, one entry per CDR3 protein. Of 400,000 to 500,000 distinct CDR3 sequences in the sample, around 24% were seen once. This receptor was identified in an adult woman who had mild COVID-19 (a few samples of this study predate the infection). Cell type and time point are not known. The specimen sequenced was PBMCs or a T cell subset sorted from them (not recorded which). V gene TRBV4-1 combines with J gene TRBJ1-1; D might be TRBD1 (5 bases). CDR3 protein: CASSQGQGTNTEAFF. The CDR3 DNA follows: TGCGCCAGCAGCCAGGGCCAAGGGACGAACACTGAAGCTTTCTTT.